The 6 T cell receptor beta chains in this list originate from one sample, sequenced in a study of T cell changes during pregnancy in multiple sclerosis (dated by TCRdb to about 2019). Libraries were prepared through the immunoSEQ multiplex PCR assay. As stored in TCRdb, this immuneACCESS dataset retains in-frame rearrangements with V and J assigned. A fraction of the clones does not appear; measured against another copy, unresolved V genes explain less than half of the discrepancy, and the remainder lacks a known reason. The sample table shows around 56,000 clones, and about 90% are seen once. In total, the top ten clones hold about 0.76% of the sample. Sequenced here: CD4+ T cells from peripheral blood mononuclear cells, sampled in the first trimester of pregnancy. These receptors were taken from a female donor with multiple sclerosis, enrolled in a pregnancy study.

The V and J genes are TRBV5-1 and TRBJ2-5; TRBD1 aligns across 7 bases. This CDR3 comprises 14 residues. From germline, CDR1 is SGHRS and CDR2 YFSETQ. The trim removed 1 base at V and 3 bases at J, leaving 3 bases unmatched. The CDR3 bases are TGCGCCAGCAGCTTGTACGGGACAGAAGAGACCCAGTACTTC. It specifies CASSLYGTEETQYF.

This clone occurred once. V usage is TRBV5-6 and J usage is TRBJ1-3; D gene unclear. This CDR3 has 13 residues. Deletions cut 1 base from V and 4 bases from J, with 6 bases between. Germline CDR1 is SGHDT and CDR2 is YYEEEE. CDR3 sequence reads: CASSLWAGNTIYF. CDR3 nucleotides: TGTGCCAGCAGCTTGTGGGCCGGAAACACCATATATTTT. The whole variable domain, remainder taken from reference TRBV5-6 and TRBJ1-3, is DAGVTQSPTHLIKTRGQQVTLRCSPKSGHDTVSWYQQALGQGPQFIFQYYEEEERQRGNFPDRFSGHQFPNYSSELNVNALLLGDSALYLCASSLWAGNTIYFGEGSWLTVV.

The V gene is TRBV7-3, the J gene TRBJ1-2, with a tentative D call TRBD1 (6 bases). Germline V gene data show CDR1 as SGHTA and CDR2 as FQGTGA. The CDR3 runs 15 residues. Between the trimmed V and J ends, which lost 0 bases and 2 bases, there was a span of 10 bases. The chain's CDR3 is CASSLTGGQNYGYTF. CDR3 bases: TGTGCCAGCAGCTTAACAGGAGGACAGAACTATGGCTACACCTTC. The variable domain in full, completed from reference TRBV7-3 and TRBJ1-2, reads GAGVSQTPSNKVTEKGKYVELRCDPISGHTALYWYRQSLGQGPEFLIYFQGTGAADDSGLPNDRFFAVRPEGSVSTLKIQRTERGDSAVYLCASSLTGGQNYGYTFGSGTRLTVV.

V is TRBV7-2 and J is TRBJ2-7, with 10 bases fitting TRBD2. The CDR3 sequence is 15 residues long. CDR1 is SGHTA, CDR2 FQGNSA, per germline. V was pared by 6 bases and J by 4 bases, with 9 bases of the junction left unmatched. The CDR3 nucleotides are TGTGCCAGCAGTTACCTAGCGGGGGAGGTGTACGAGCAGTACTTC. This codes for CASSYLAGEVYEQYF.

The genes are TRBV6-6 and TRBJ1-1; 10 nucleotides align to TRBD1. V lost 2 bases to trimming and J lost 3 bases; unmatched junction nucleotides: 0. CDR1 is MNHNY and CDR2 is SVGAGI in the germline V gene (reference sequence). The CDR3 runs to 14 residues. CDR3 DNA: TGTGCCAGCAGTTACGGGACAGGGGACACTGAAGCTTTCTTT. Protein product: CASSYGTGDTEAFF.

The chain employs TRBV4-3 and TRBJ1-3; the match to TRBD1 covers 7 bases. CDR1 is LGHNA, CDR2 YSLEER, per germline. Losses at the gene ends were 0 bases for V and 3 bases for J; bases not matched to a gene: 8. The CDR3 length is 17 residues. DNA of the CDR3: TGCGCCAGCAGCCAAGACCCTACAGGGGCTTTTGGAAACACCATATATTTT. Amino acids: CASSQDPTGAFGNTIYF.